Sequencing of this T cell receptor (beta chain) was carried out in a study of blood T cell repertoires in COVID-19. Looking at the study overall: The United States, Italy and Spain provided the acute and convalescent COVID-19 samples. PBMCs, B-cell-depleted T cells, or T cells were the source of the cDNA or gDNA that made up the material.

With 0 bases removed from V and 5 bases from J, the gap between germline ends came to 12 bases. The germline gives CDR1 SGHRS, CDR2 YFSETQ. This CDR3 spans 14 amino acids. Original data processing: By means of reference gene primer amplification, nucleated cell counts were estimated. Sequenced by immunoSEQ multiplex PCR; TCRdb stores in-frame clones only, minus some. That table is the source of V, J and clone size, and D and trimming were worked out from the DNA. The sample lists around 290,000 clones, about 88% occurring once. Participants spanned ages about 18 to 90 years and resided in 20 to 30 US areas.

The chain combines TRBV5-1 with TRBJ2-7, with D perhaps TRBD1 (5 bases). Sample: PBMCs or T cells enriched from blood (not recorded which). The TCR comes from a woman aged 55-69 years in a cohort exposed to, infected with or recovered from COVID-19 (not recorded which). The CDR3, as DNA: TGCGCCAGCAGCTTGGTTCAGGGCACCCACGAGCAGTACTTC. Amino acid sequence: CASSLVQGTHEQYF. Drawing the rest from reference TRBV5-1 and TRBJ2-7, the complete variable domain is KAGVTQTPRYLIKTRGQQVTLSCSPISGHRSVSWYQQTPGQGLQFLFEYFSETQRNKGNFPGRFSGRQFSNSRSEMNVSTLELGDSALYLCASSLVQGTHEQYFGPGTRLTVT.